This section outlines one TCR beta chain sequence together with its context. This could be a read error, since a much larger clone is one nucleotide away. The germline gives CDR1 SEHNR, CDR2 FQNEAQ (reference sequence). Trimming cost V 2 bases and J 7 bases; bases outside gene matches: 5. This CDR3 region has 14 residues. Indicated time point: newly diagnosed GD, antithyroid drugs for less than 3 months. TCR sequences were obtained from RNA taken from PBMCs. This record belongs to a study of regulatory T cells in long-lasting Graves disease. For TCR beta, libraries came from iRepertoire HTBI primers and Arm-PCR of CDR3 regions. TCRdb re-derived calls from the multiplex PCR reads in MiXCR, one entry per CDR3 protein. The repertoire has a few hundred thousand distinct CDR3 sequences, 11% to 15% of them found once; the top ten carry approximately 17%. The sample was also linked to a second study, of T cells in Graves' hyperthyroidism and ophthalmopathy.

The chain has TRBV7-9 and TRBJ2-5; 9 positions agree with TRBD1. The source of this sequence is a woman in her forties or fifties with Graves disease. Specimen: peripheral blood mononuclear cells (PBMCs), collected at new diagnosis, from a patient treated with antithyroid drugs. The CDR3 loop reads CASSLQTGGGTQYF. In DNA, the CDR3 is TGTGCCAGCAGCTTACAGACAGGGGGAGGGACCCAGTACTTC. Full variable domain (remainder filled in from reference TRBV7-9 and TRBJ2-5): DTGVSQNPRHKITKRGQNVTFRCDPISEHNRLYWYRQTLGQGPEFLTYFQNEAQLEKSRLLSDRFSAERPKGSFSTLEIQRTEQGDSAMYLCASSLQTGGGTQYFGPGTRLLVL.